The clone carrying this T cell receptor beta chain was counted a few times. Its antigen remains unidentified. MiXCR, run by TCRdb on the 5' RACE reads, gives a single entry per CDR3 protein. The sample lists roughly 700,000 distinct CDR3 sequences, less than 10% occurring once. This sample stems from a study of identical twins. General study results and limits: In monozygotic twins, models underestimated the sharing of out-of-frame TCR alpha. Cross-sectional statistics underpinned the conclusions; the same donors were not followed.

Everyone who donated was a healthy Caucasian. V gave up 5 bases and J gave up 1 base; unmatched junction bases: 2. The CDR3 spans 14 residues. The germline CDR1 and CDR2 sequences are MNHEY and SVGAGI. These data are also associated with another study on yellow fever vaccine responses in identical twins.

The sequenced sample consisted of PBMCs. This sequence joins TRBV6-5 and TRBJ1-1; the match to TRBD1 covers 9 bases. This receptor was obtained from a woman between 18 and 29 years old in good health. The CDR3 region is CASSIQGANTEAFF. CDR3 coding DNA: TGTGCCAGCAGTATACAGGGGGCGAACACTGAAGCTTTCTTT.